The 7 T cell receptor beta chains in this list originate from one sample, sequenced in a study of T cell responses to AZD1222 COVID-19 vaccine. Some clones are missing from TCRdb's copy, which holds only in-frame ones; the method was immunoSEQ multiplex PCR. The data contain some 150,000 clones, approximately 92% of them singletons. The material sequenced was peripheral blood, taken 28 days after the second AZD1222 dose. All receptors derive from an adult who received the AZD1222 COVID-19 vaccine.

The V and J genes are TRBV10-3 and TRBJ1-6, with D unresolved. Germline values: CDR1 ENHRY, CDR2 SYGVKD. The CDR3 totals 13 residues. V lost 3 bases and J 7 bases, leaving 7 bases between the germline ends. The DNA for the CDR3 is TGTGCCATCAGTGAAGAGAGGAATTCACCCCTCCACTTT. Its protein is CAISEERNSPLHF.

This chain connects TRBV4-2 to TRBJ1-1; a possible D gene is TRBD1 (6 bases). V lost 8 bases, J lost 5 bases, and 21 bases lay in between. CDR3 length: 15 residues. Germline CDR1 reads LGHNA; CDR2 reads YNFKEQ. Here the CDR3 reads CASSGARGRATEAFF. The CDR3 DNA is TGTGCCAGCTCGGGGGCCAGGGGACGAGCAACTGAAGCTTTCTTT.

The rearrangement links TRBV11-3 to TRBJ2-7; no definite D call. CDR3 length: 13 residues. CDR1 is SGHNT and CDR2 is YENEEA in the germline V gene. Trimming removed 5 bases at V and 7 bases at J, with 15 bases between. The CDR3 spells CASSLGPGREQYF. Written as DNA, the CDR3 is TGTGCCAGCAGCCTAGGCCCGGGCAGGGAGCAGTACTTC.

The gene calls are TRBV4-1 and TRBJ2-2; a possible D gene is TRBD2 (6 bases). Deletions cut 3 bases from V and 6 bases from J, with 11 bases between. Germline V gene data show CDR1 as MGHRA and CDR2 as YSYEKL. This CDR3 contains 14 residues. CDR3 amino acids: CASSQDYHPGELFF. The CDR3 DNA follows: TGCGCCAGCAGCCAGGACTACCACCCCGGGGAGCTGTTTTTT.

This chain links TRBV25-1 with TRBJ1-2, with D tentatively TRBD1 (5 bases). The germline V gene has CDR1 MGHDK and CDR2 SYGVNS. The CDR3 totals 13 residues. The ends were cut back, 7 bases at V and 8 bases at J, with 17 bases in the middle. The CDR3 nucleotides are TGTGCCAGCACCTCACCGTGGGGGGGAGGCTACACCTTC. This sequence encodes CASTSPWGGGYTF.

The CDR3, as DNA: TGTGCCAGCAGTGAATACTCGAGCTCTGGAAACACCATATATTTT. Translation gives CASSEYSSSGNTIYF. The chain employs TRBV2 and TRBJ1-3, with unresolved D. The CDR3 length is 15 residues. Trimming cost V 2 bases and J 0 bases, with 8 bases left between them. Per the germline V gene, CDR1 is SNHLY and CDR2 is FYNNEI.

V usage is TRBV29-1 and J usage is TRBJ2-3, with 8 bases that match TRBD1. Germline CDR1 reads SQVTM; CDR2 reads ANQGSEA. The CDR3 has 14 amino acids. With 7 bases clipped from V and 2 bases from J, the junction kept 8 bases outside the gene matches. The CDR3 protein is CSARTGPVTDTQYF. The DNA of the CDR3 is TGCAGCGCAAGGACAGGGCCCGTCACAGATACGCAGTATTTT.